This entry describes one T cell receptor (beta chain). Its antigen is currently not known. One end of the junction varies from germline; a read error may be responsible. The library was obtained by 5' RACE. Instrument used: Illumina HiSeq 2000. Template switching introduced a universal primer binding site; the final cDNA contained a unique molecular identifier, enabling accurate counting of TCR cDNA molecules. Specific primers in the conserved constant-segment region were used to synthesize first-strand cDNA for TCR alpha and beta chains. To control for contamination, every cDNA library carried two barcodes: a SMART-Mk sample barcode plus Illumina barcodes. TruSeq adapter sequences along with Illumina sample barcodes were introduced in two successive PCR steps. TCR alpha and beta cDNA libraries were sequenced on the Illumina HiSeq platform with custom primers. On the authors' methods: Unique molecular identifiers were extracted from raw reads with MiGEC, and CDR3 positions were determined with MiXCR. For each individual, recombination models were inferred using an EM algorithm with the repgenHMM and IGoR tools. Shared clonotypes were analyzed with the tcR package in R, and sharing was normalized by the product of cloneset sizes. Out-of-frame nonproductive sequences were analyzed to study raw recombination free of thymic and clonal selection effects. In TCRdb, the public reads were trimmed at Q25 with fastp and aligned with MiXCR, with productive beta chains retained. Every entry covers one CDR3 protein and lists the most common genes and DNA from its rows. The V and J calls come from TCRdb's annotation, not from the publication. In this sample the table shows hundreds of thousands of distinct CDR3 sequences, less than 25% of which occur a single time. The ten largest clones take up approximately 2.9% of the sample.

The data are from a study of identical twins (dated by TCRdb to 2016 to 2018). In terms of the full investigation: The study deep-sequenced TCR alpha and beta repertoires from monozygotic twins, unrelated adults of various ages and cord blood to test whether fetal clonotypes persist. Replicate twin experiments were performed at different times using different library preparation protocols to rule out contamination.

Only healthy Caucasian donors were included. Three pairs of female monozygotic twins, all aged about 18 to 30 years, were included in the twin cohort. CD4+ and CD8+ T cell populations were isolated with positive isolation kits from Invitrogen. The CDR1 and CDR2 encoded by the germline V gene are MNHEY and SVGEGT. The CDR3 numbers 15 residues from cysteine through phenylalanine. Only the CDR3 portion is preserved as DNA: 45 bases, with reading frame beginning at the first base. Overall study outcomes, separate from this receptor: Zero-insertion analyses could be partly confounded by invariant T cells such as MAIT and iNKT, although diverse VJ usage argued against such confounding for most clonotypes. Because the same donors could not be followed over many years, the conclusions depended on cross-sectional statistical analysis. Compared with coincidental sharing between unrelated individuals, out-of-frame TCR alpha sequences shared between twins showed an excess of sequences with low generation probability. Abundant cord blood beta clonotypes had fewer insertions, young adult naive repertoires showed a similar but weaker trend, and memory repertoires showed no such trend. In monozygotic twins, recombination models systematically underestimated out-of-frame TCR alpha sharing, but the models matched the sharing seen between unrelated individuals. In beta out-of-frame sequences, excess twin sharing was weaker, because having fewer shared sequences lowered the signal-to-noise ratio.

The same data also went into a second study, on T cells expressing NK-cell markers. The second study's paper adds: Three sorted T-cell subsets (CD3+CD56+NKG2C+, CD3+CD56+NKG2C- and CD3+CD56-NKG2C+) from about 8 donors had their TCR beta-chain repertoires profiled. Among the eight sequenced donors, only one was HCMV-seronegative, while the other seven were HCMV-seropositive. In several experiments an anti-gammadeltaTCR antibody was added to restrict sorting to alphabetaTCR-expressing T cells. In six donors, the dominant CD3+CD56+NKG2C+ clonotypes were found to rank among the top 10 CD8+ clonotypes and to make up 1.0-7.0% of CD8+ T cells. Those dominant clonotypes were again the most abundant among CD3+CD56-NKG2C+ cells in a handful of donors, at about 25-65%. Whether the expanded NKG2C-expressing T cell clones were specific for HCMV antigens was left unclear. All eight donors whose samples were sequenced were randomly selected healthy volunteers, three of them men and five women. HCMV-specific IgG was detected in serum with a commercial ELISA kit to determine HCMV serostatus. MIGEC handled demultiplexing of the reads and grouping by UMI, while MiTCR was used to assemble and quantify clonotypes. To remove erroneous sequences, TCR cDNA sequences were retained only when supported by two or more reads. The tcR package was used for downstream repertoire analysis, with clonotypes matched between fractions based on CDR3 nucleotide sequence plus V segment. Antigen specificity was annotated against VDJdb with VDJmatch, allowing one amino acid substitution in CDR3.

The clonotype was recovered from a woman in her late teens or twenties in good health. This chain joins TRBV6-2 or TRBV6-3 to TRBJ2-6; the D gene is perhaps TRBD1, on 5 matching bases. The sequenced sample was CD4+ T cells sorted from blood. In nucleotide form, the sequence is TGTGCCAGCGGAACAGAAAACTCTGGGGCCAACCTCCTGACTTTC. Translated, it reads CASGTENSGANLLTF.